Following are 2 T cell receptor beta chains from one sample sequenced in a study of immune evolution from preneoplasia to lung adenocarcinoma. Clones were sequenced by immunoSEQ multiplex PCR, and TCRdb holds only the in-frame ones, with some missing. The data show 37,000 or so clones, roughly 71% seen once. The specimen was FFPE invasive lung adenocarcinoma tissue. The receptors were sampled from a person between 60 and 70 years old with lung adenocarcinoma.

Only one count was recorded for this clone. J is TRBJ1-1 and V is TRBV19; no clear D. There are 11 residues in the CDR3. Per the germline V gene, CDR1 is LNHDA and CDR2 is SQIVND (reference sequence). V was shortened by 7 bases and J by 6 bases, with 9 bases between the two germline ends. In DNA form, the CDR3 reads TGTGCCAGTATTTTGGTTTCTGAAGCTTTCTTT. This translates into CASILVSEAFF.

This CDR3 reads CASSKGSEPTEAFF. As DNA, the CDR3 is TGTGCCAGCAGCAAAGGATCCGAGCCCACTGAAGCTTTCTTT. The V and J genes are TRBV21-1 and TRBJ1-1. TRBV21-1 has pseudogene status. This CDR3 comprises 14 residues.